The 17 T cell receptor beta chains given below trace back to one sample, sequenced in a study of blood T cell repertoires in COVID-19. This table comes from immunoSEQ multiplex PCR, and its TCRdb copy is limited to in-frame clones, with some not included. In the table there are under 250,000 clones, more than 85% of which are singletons. The sequencing sample was made of peripheral blood. These receptors originate from a man aged 55 to 70 with COVID-19, enrolled during active disease.

The chain combines TRBV20-1 with TRBJ1-4, with D possibly being TRBD1 (5 bases). Germline V gene data show CDR1 as DFQATT and CDR2 as SNEGSKA (reference sequence). The CDR3 is 14 amino acids. The V end was cut by 3 bases, the J end by 2 bases, with 10 bases between. The CDR3 loop is CSASGGETNEKLFF. The CDR3 DNA reads TGCAGTGCTAGTGGGGGAGAGACTAATGAAAAACTGTTTTTT.

This clone came up once. The J gene is TRBJ1-1, the V gene TRBV3-1 (or the pseudogene TRBV3-2); the D is unclear. Trimming removed 4 bases at V and 5 bases at J, with 14 bases between. This CDR3 is 14 amino acids long. Germline CDR1 reads LGHDT; CDR2 reads YNNKEL (reference sequence). The chain's CDR3 is CASSPQAGGTEAFF. CDR3 DNA: TGTGCCAGCAGCCCCCAGGCGGGAGGAACTGAAGCTTTCTTT.

The V call is TRBV28, the J call TRBJ1-5; 7 bases align to TRBD1. The CDR3 runs to 14 residues. V dropped 4 bases and J dropped 4; count of bases not matched to a gene: 4. Germline V gene sequence: CDR1 MDHEN, CDR2 SYDVKM. As DNA, the CDR3 is TGTGCCAGCAGTTCAGGGGGTACTAATCAGCCCCAGCATTTT. It translates to CASSSGGTNQPQHF.

The sample holds one count of this clone. This chain uses TRBV15 with TRBJ2-5; tentatively, D is TRBD2 (6 bases). The CDR3 is 14 residues long. Per germline, CDR1 LNHNV and CDR2 YYDKDF (reference sequence). V lost 4 bases, J lost 5 bases, and 14 bases lay in between. The CDR3 spells CATSKVGGSETQYF. For the CDR3, the DNA is TGTGCCACCAGCAAAGTGGGGGGATCGGAGACCCAGTACTTC.

V is TRBV4-3 and J is TRBJ2-7; 11 nucleotides match TRBD1. The ends lost 2 bases at V and 3 bases at J; junction bases unmatched: 9. CDR1 LGHNA and CDR2 YSLEER come from the germline V gene. This CDR3 contains 17 residues. The CDR3 loop reads CASSQYYGGTGGYEQYF. The CDR3 bases are TGCGCCAGCAGCCAATATTACGGCGGGACAGGGGGCTACGAGCAGTACTTC.

This rearrangement joins TRBV15 to TRBJ2-1; TRBD2 is a possible D gene (5 bases). This CDR3 has 16 amino acids. V gave up 2 bases and J gave up 0 bases, with 11 bases separating them. From germline, CDR1 is LNHNV and CDR2 YYDKDF (reference sequence). The CDR3 loop is CATSRPSGGSYNEQFF. CDR3 bases: TGTGCCACCAGCAGACCGAGCGGCGGCTCCTACAATGAGCAGTTCTTC. Looking up the rest from reference TRBV15 and TRBJ2-1 gives the full variable domain: DAMVIQNPRYQVTQFGKPVTLSCSQTLNHNVMYWYQQKSSQAPKLLFHYYDKDFNNEADTPDNFQSRRPNTSFCFLDIRSPGLGDTAMYLCATSRPSGGSYNEQFFGPGTRLTVL.

The rearrangement joins TRBV19 to TRBJ1-2; 9 bases align to TRBD1. The CDR3 is 13 residues long. V lost 10 bases and J lost 5; bases outside the gene matches: 8. The germline gives CDR1 LNHDA, CDR2 SQIVND (reference sequence). The CDR3 region is CATKQGATYGYTF. CDR3 nucleotides: TGTGCCACAAAACAGGGGGCGACGTATGGCTACACCTTC.

The rearrangement links TRBV7-9 to TRBJ2-1, with D possibly matching TRBD2 (6 bases). Trimming took off 4 bases at V and 8 bases at J, with 18 bases between the two ends. Germline V gene sequence: CDR1 SEHNR, CDR2 FQNEAQ (reference sequence). The length of the CDR3 is 15 residues. DNA of the CDR3: TGTGCCAGCAGCTCGCAGTATGGAGGGGCAGATGAGCAGTTCTTC. Its translation: CASSSQYGGADEQFF.

J is TRBJ2-3 and V is TRBV5-6, with TRBD2 matching over 11 bases. Germline V gene data show CDR1 as SGHDT and CDR2 as YYEEEE. With 5 bases clipped from V and 5 bases from J, the junction kept 13 bases outside the gene matches. The length of the CDR3 is 17 residues. The CDR3 reads CASSFLAGGPRVDTQYF. CDR3 DNA: TGTGCCAGCAGTTTCTTAGCGGGAGGGCCTCGGGTAGATACGCAGTATTTT.

A single count supports this clone. The chain carries TRBV27 and TRBJ1-6, with 7 positions matching TRBD1. The CDR3 sequence is 14 residues long. J gave up 5 bases and V 7 bases, and 5 bases lay outside the gene matches. Germline loops: CDR1 MNHEY, CDR2 SMNVEV (reference sequence). CDR3 DNA sequence: TGTGCCAGCAATCGAGGGACAGATAATTCACCCCTCCACTTT. Protein sequence: CASNRGTDNSPLHF.

The CDR3 coding sequence is TGTGCCAGCAGTATTCGACAGGGTGAGCAGTACTTC. Protein: CASSIRQGEQYF. The V call is TRBV28, the J call TRBJ2-7, with 7 bases matching TRBD1. V lost 5 bases and J lost 7; bases outside the gene matches: 5. In germline, CDR1 is MDHEN, CDR2 SYDVKM. This CDR3 contains 12 residues.

This chain links TRBV4-2 with TRBJ2-1, with 10 bases matching TRBD2. This CDR3 has 15 amino acids. The trim removed 1 base at V and 9 bases at J, leaving 6 bases unmatched. Germline V lookup: CDR1 LGHNA, CDR2 YNFKEQ. CDR3 region: CASSQVSGGASEQFF. The CDR3 DNA follows: TGTGCCAGCAGCCAAGTAAGCGGGGGGGCCAGTGAGCAGTTCTTC.

The CDR3 coding sequence is TGTGCCAGCAGCGTAGCCGACAGGGCGAATGGCTACACCTTC. It codes for CASSVADRANGYTF. This chain links TRBV9 with TRBJ1-2, with 7 bases aligning to TRBD1. The V and J ends lost 0 bases and 6 bases, in that order; junction bases with no gene match: 5. The CDR3 is 14 amino acids. CDR1 and CDR2 from the germline V gene are SGDLS and YYNGEE.

A single count supports this clone. The V gene is TRBV7-9, the J gene TRBJ2-1, with D hard to call. Germline V gives CDR1 SEHNR, CDR2 FQNEAQ (reference sequence). V lost 5 bases, J lost 9 bases, and 8 bases lay in between. This CDR3 has 11 amino acids. The CDR3 sequence: CASSLTGEQFF. The CDR3 bases are TGTGCCAGCAGCCTTACGGGTGAGCAGTTCTTC.

V and J are TRBV5-1 and TRBJ1-6; 10 nucleotides align to TRBD1. Germline V gene lookup returns CDR1 SGHRS and CDR2 YFSETQ. CDR3 length: 19 residues. The trim removed 4 bases at V and 7 bases at J, leaving 17 bases unmatched. Here the CDR3 reads CASSMDPTGTGAQNSPLHF. The DNA for the CDR3 is TGCGCCAGCAGCATGGACCCCACCGGGACAGGGGCCCAGAATTCACCCCTCCACTTT.

J is TRBJ1-2 and V is TRBV28, with D possibly matching TRBD1 (6 bases). The germline V and J ends were trimmed by 6 bases and 7 bases, with 15 bases remaining between them. The germline V gene encodes CDR1 MDHEN and CDR2 SYDVKM. This CDR3 has 13 amino acids. The CDR3 reads CASRYRQDGGYTF. The CDR3 DNA is TGTGCCAGCAGGTACCGACAGGACGGTGGCTACACCTTC.

The rearrangement uses TRBV12-5 and TRBJ1-2; 7 nucleotides match TRBD1. Germline V gene data show CDR1 as LGHNT and CDR2 as FRNRAP. CDR3 size: 13 residues. The J segment lost 5 bases and the V segment lost 7 bases, leaving 7 bases of the junction unmatched. In DNA form, the CDR3 reads TGTGCTAGTGCCTGGGGACAGTATTATGGCTACACCTTC. This codes for CASAWGQYYGYTF.